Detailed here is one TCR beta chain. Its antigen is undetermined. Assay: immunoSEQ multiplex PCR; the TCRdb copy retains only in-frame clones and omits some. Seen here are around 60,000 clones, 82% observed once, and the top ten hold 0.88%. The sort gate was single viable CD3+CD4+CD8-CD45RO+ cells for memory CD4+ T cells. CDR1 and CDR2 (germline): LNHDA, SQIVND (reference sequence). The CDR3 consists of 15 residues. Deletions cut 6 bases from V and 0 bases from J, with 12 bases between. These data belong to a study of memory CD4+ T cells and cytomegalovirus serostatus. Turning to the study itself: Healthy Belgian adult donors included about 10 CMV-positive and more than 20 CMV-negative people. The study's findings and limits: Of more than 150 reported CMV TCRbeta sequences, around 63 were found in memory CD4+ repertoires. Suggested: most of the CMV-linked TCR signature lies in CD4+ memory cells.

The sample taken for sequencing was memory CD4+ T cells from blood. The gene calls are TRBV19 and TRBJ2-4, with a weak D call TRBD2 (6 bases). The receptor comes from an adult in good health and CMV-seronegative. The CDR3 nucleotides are TGTGCCAGTAGCTCACTAGCTATAGCCAAAAACATTCAGTACTTC. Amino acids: CASSSLAIAKNIQYF. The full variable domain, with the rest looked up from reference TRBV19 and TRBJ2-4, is DGGITQSPKYLFRKEGQNVTLSCEQNLNHDAMYWYRQDPGQGLRLIYYSQIVNDFQKGDIAEGYSVSREKKESFPLTVTSAQKNPTAFYLCASSSLAIAKNIQYFGAGTRLSVL.